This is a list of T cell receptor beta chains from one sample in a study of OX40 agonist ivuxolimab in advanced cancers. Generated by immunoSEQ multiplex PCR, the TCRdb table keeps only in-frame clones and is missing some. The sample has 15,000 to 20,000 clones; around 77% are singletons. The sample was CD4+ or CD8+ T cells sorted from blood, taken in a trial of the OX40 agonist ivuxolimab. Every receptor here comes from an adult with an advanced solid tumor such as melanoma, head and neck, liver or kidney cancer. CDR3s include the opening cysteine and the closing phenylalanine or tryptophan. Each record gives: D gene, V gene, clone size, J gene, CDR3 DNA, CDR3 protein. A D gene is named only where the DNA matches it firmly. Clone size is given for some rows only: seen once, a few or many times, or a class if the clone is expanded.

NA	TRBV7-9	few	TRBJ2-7	TGTGCCAGCAGCTATAGGGCCTACGAGCAGTACTTC	CASSYRAYEQYF
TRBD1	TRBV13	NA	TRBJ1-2	TGTGCCAGCAGCCCGACAGGGCCTGCCTATGGCTACACCTTC	CASSPTGPAYGYTF
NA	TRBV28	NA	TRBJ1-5	TGTGCCAGCAGTCATCAGGATCAGCCCCAGCATTTT	CASSHQDQPQHF
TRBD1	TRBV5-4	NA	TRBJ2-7	TGTGCCAGCAGCCCCGGGACAGGGATACTTGAGCAGTACTTC	CASSPGTGILEQYF
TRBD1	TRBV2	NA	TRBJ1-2	TGTGCCGGGGGACAGGGGGTACATGGCTACACCTTC	CAGGQGVHGYTF
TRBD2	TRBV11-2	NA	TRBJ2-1	TGTGCCAGCACCCCCACTAGCGGGGGGGCTGGGGAGCAGTTCTTC	CASTPTSGGAGEQFF
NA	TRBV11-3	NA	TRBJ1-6	TGTGCCAGCAGCTTAGTTGGGGTTGATTCACCCCTCCACTTT	CASSLVGVDSPLHF
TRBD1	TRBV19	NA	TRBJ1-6	TGTGCCAGTAGTACCGGGACAGGGGAGACCCGGACGCATTCACCCCTCCACTTT	CASSTGTGETRTHSPLHF
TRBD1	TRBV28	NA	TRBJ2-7	TGTGCCAGCAGTTTAGGTACTACAGGGGCCCTGGGGTACGAGCAGTACTTC	CASSLGTTGALGYEQYF
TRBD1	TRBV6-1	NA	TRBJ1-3	TGTGCCAGCTTGAGGGACAGTGGAAACACCATATATTTT	CASLRDSGNTIYF
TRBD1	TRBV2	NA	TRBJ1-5	TGTGCCAGCAGCCACACAGGGGGCGCTTTGGATCAGCCCCAGCATTTT	CASSHTGGALDQPQHF
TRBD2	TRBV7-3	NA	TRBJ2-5	TGTGCCAGCAGCCATGGCAGCGGGGGGGCAGAGACCCAGTACTTC	CASSHGSGGAETQYF
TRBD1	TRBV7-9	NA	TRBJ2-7	TGTGCCAGCAGCTCTCTTGCAGGGGGCGAGCAGTACTTC	CASSSLAGGEQYF